These T cell receptor beta chains were read from a single sample in a study of blood T cell repertoires in COVID-19. The table came from immunoSEQ multiplex PCR; TCRdb's copy has only in-frame clones and leaves some out. The table lists around 330,000 clones, 90% of them singletons. Sequencing was carried out using PBMCs or T cells enriched from blood (not recorded which). These receptor sequences come from a man aged 60 to 69 who had recovered from COVID-19. CDR3s include the opening cysteine and the closing phenylalanine or tryptophan. D genes are given only for firm matches. Clone size is stated in some rows and not others, as once, few, many or a class when expanded.

j_call: TRBJ1-4; clone_size: NA; d_call: NA; v_call: TRBV6-5; cdr3_nt: TGTGCCAGCAAGGATTGGGGGGATGAAAAACTGTTTTTT; cdr3_aa: CASKDWGDEKLFF
j_call: TRBJ2-2; clone_size: once; d_call: TRBD1; v_call: TRBV5-1; cdr3_nt: TGCGCCAGCAGGGCCGGGACAGGGGGTTCGGAGACCGGGGAGCTGTTTTTT; cdr3_aa: CASRAGTGGSETGELFF
j_call: TRBJ1-1; clone_size: NA; d_call: NA; v_call: TRBV18; cdr3_nt: TGTGCCAGCTCACCCACAGCAGGGGCGAACACTGAAGCTTTCTTT; cdr3_aa: CASSPTAGANTEAFF
j_call: TRBJ1-1; clone_size: NA; d_call: TRBD1; v_call: TRBV7-8; cdr3_nt: TGTGCCAGCAGCTTAGGCAGGGGGTCAAGCCGAGGGCCGAACACTGAAGCTTTCTTT; cdr3_aa: CASSLGRGSSRGPNTEAFF
j_call: TRBJ2-3; clone_size: NA; d_call: NA; v_call: TRBV6-1; cdr3_nt: TGTGCCAGCAGTGAACCGAGATATACGCAGTATTTT; cdr3_aa: CASSEPRYTQYF
j_call: TRBJ1-6; clone_size: NA; d_call: TRBD1; v_call: TRBV6-5; cdr3_nt: TGTGCCAGCACTCAAGGGGGCAGAAATTCACCCCTCCACTTT; cdr3_aa: CASTQGGRNSPLHF
j_call: TRBJ2-7; clone_size: NA; d_call: TRBD2; v_call: TRBV4-2; cdr3_nt: TGTGCCAGCAGCCAAGTCTCGACTAGCATTGGGGAGCAGTACTTC; cdr3_aa: CASSQVSTSIGEQYF
j_call: TRBJ2-5; clone_size: NA; d_call: TRBD2; v_call: TRBV2; cdr3_nt: TGTGCCAGCAGTCCTGGACTAGCGATAACAGAGACCCAGTACTTC; cdr3_aa: CASSPGLAITETQYF
j_call: TRBJ1-1; clone_size: NA; d_call: TRBD1; v_call: TRBV5-1; cdr3_nt: TGCGCCAGCAGCTTGGCTGGGACAGGGCTCACTGAAGCTTTCTTT; cdr3_aa: CASSLAGTGLTEAFF
j_call: TRBJ2-2; clone_size: few; d_call: TRBD1; v_call: TRBV6-5; cdr3_nt: TGTGCCAGCAGGGCCGGGACAGGGGCCACCGGGGAGCTGTTTTTT; cdr3_aa: CASRAGTGATGELFF
j_call: TRBJ2-7; clone_size: once; d_call: NA; v_call: TRBV7-2; cdr3_nt: TGTGCCAGCAGCTCACAGGTGCAACACGAGCAGTACTTC; cdr3_aa: CASSSQVQHEQYF
j_call: TRBJ1-2; clone_size: NA; d_call: NA; v_call: TRBV6-5; cdr3_nt: TGTGCCAGCAGTCGAAAACAGGGAGCTAACTATGGCTACACCTTC; cdr3_aa: CASSRKQGANYGYTF
j_call: TRBJ1-6; clone_size: once; d_call: NA; v_call: TRBV5-1; cdr3_nt: TGCGCCAGCAGCCGGGCGGGGGATGACTATAATTCACCCCTCCACTTT; cdr3_aa: CASSRAGDDYNSPLHF
j_call: TRBJ1-2; clone_size: NA; d_call: TRBD1; v_call: TRBV12-5; cdr3_nt: TGTGCTAGTGGTTTGGTACTGGGCAGGGGGCCGTCTAACTATGGCTACACCTTC; cdr3_aa: CASGLVLGRGPSNYGYTF
j_call: TRBJ1-2; clone_size: NA; d_call: TRBD1; v_call: TRBV6-5; cdr3_nt: TGTGCCAGCAGTTCACCGGGACAGAGTAACTATGGCTACACCTTC; cdr3_aa: CASSSPGQSNYGYTF
j_call: TRBJ1-1; clone_size: NA; d_call: NA; v_call: TRBV5-5; cdr3_nt: TGTGCCAGCAGCTTGGTAGGAGCGAACACTGAAGCTTTCTTT; cdr3_aa: CASSLVGANTEAFF
j_call: TRBJ2-7; clone_size: NA; d_call: TRBD2; v_call: TRBV3-1/TRBV3-2; cdr3_nt: TGTGCCAGCAGCCAAGTTCGGGGAAGGACTAGCGGGGTCGGCCTCAACGAGCAGTACTTC; cdr3_aa: CASSQVRGRTSGVGLNEQYF
j_call: TRBJ2-4; clone_size: NA; d_call: TRBD1; v_call: TRBV18; cdr3_nt: TGTGCCAGCTCACCCCTAAGGCAGGACAGGGCTTCGGCCAAAAACATTCAGTACTTC; cdr3_aa: CASSPLRQDRASAKNIQYF
j_call: TRBJ2-1; clone_size: NA; d_call: TRBD2; v_call: TRBV2; cdr3_nt: TGTGCCAGCAGCGGCGGGAGGGGGGTCAATGAGCAGTTCTTC; cdr3_aa: CASSGGRGVNEQFF
j_call: TRBJ1-1; clone_size: NA; d_call: NA; v_call: TRBV21-1; cdr3_nt: TGTGCCAGCAGCAACGGGGACACTGAAGCTTTCTTT; cdr3_aa: CASSNGDTEAFF
j_call: TRBJ1-5; clone_size: NA; d_call: NA; v_call: TRBV3-1/TRBV3-2; cdr3_nt: TGTGCCAGCAGCCAAGGTCACCCAGGGGTCGATCAGCCCCAGCATTTT; cdr3_aa: CASSQGHPGVDQPQHF
j_call: TRBJ1-2; clone_size: NA; d_call: TRBD1; v_call: TRBV29-1; cdr3_nt: TGCAGCGTTGTACCGGGACAGGGGCTCTATGAGGGCTACACCTTC; cdr3_aa: CSVVPGQGLYEGYTF
j_call: TRBJ2-2; clone_size: few; d_call: NA; v_call: TRBV27; cdr3_nt: TGTGCCAGCAGCCGACCGGGAGAACCCACCGGGGAGCTGTTTTTT; cdr3_aa: CASSRPGEPTGELFF
j_call: TRBJ1-4; clone_size: NA; d_call: NA; v_call: TRBV7-6; cdr3_nt: TGTGCCAGCAGCCTCTCAGGCGCAACTAATGAAAAACTGTTTTTT; cdr3_aa: CASSLSGATNEKLFF
j_call: TRBJ2-4; clone_size: NA; d_call: NA; v_call: TRBV19; cdr3_nt: TGTGCCAGTAGTATAGGGGAGAAGGGTCTGTCCAAAAACATTCAGTACTTC; cdr3_aa: CASSIGEKGLSKNIQYF
j_call: TRBJ1-6; clone_size: NA; d_call: TRBD1; v_call: TRBV3-1/TRBV3-2; cdr3_nt: TGTGCCAGCAGCCCCCGACAGGGCGGCTCCTATAATTCACCCCTCCACTTT; cdr3_aa: CASSPRQGGSYNSPLHF
j_call: TRBJ2-1; clone_size: once; d_call: NA; v_call: TRBV11-2; cdr3_nt: TGTGCCAGCAGCTTAACTAGTGGCGGGGGCCCCTACAATGAGCAGTTCTTC; cdr3_aa: CASSLTSGGGPYNEQFF
j_call: TRBJ1-1; clone_size: NA; d_call: NA; v_call: TRBV7-2; cdr3_nt: TGTGCCAGCAGCCTCGACACCTACACTGAAGCTTTCTTT; cdr3_aa: CASSLDTYTEAFF
j_call: TRBJ1-3; clone_size: NA; d_call: NA; v_call: TRBV30; cdr3_nt: TGTGCCTGGAGTGTTGCCAGAAGCTCTGGAAACACCATATATTTT; cdr3_aa: CAWSVARSSGNTIYF
j_call: TRBJ2-7; clone_size: NA; d_call: NA; v_call: TRBV2; cdr3_nt: TGTGCCAGCGGGAGACAGGCCTCCTACGAGCAGTACTTC; cdr3_aa: CASGRQASYEQYF
j_call: TRBJ1-2; clone_size: NA; d_call: NA; v_call: TRBV6-5; cdr3_nt: TGTGCCAGCAGATTACCTCAGGCTCCATATGGCTACACCTTC; cdr3_aa: CASRLPQAPYGYTF
j_call: TRBJ2-2; clone_size: NA; d_call: NA; v_call: TRBV7-9; cdr3_nt: TGTGCCAGCAGCCGACAGAACACCGGGGAGCTGTTTTTT; cdr3_aa: CASSRQNTGELFF
j_call: TRBJ1-5; clone_size: NA; d_call: NA; v_call: TRBV6-6; cdr3_nt: TGTGCCAGCAGTTCCCCCCCAGCGGTCAATCAGCCCCAGCATTTT; cdr3_aa: CASSSPPAVNQPQHF
j_call: TRBJ1-2; clone_size: NA; d_call: NA; v_call: TRBV5-4; cdr3_nt: TGTGCCAGCAGCTCACCGACCTCGGACAGAGGCTACACCTTC; cdr3_aa: CASSSPTSDRGYTF
j_call: TRBJ1-2; clone_size: NA; d_call: TRBD1; v_call: TRBV7-3; cdr3_nt: TGTGCCAGCAGCCTCCAGGGGGGCTTAGATGGCTACACCTTC; cdr3_aa: CASSLQGGLDGYTF
j_call: TRBJ1-4; clone_size: NA; d_call: NA; v_call: TRBV5-1; cdr3_nt: TGCGCCAGCAGCTTGATGGGAGTTAATGAAAAACTGTTTTTT; cdr3_aa: CASSLMGVNEKLFF
j_call: TRBJ2-1; clone_size: NA; d_call: TRBD2; v_call: TRBV4-1; cdr3_nt: TGCGCCAGCAGCCAAGGACTAGCGGGGACCTCCTACAATGAGCAGTTCTTC; cdr3_aa: CASSQGLAGTSYNEQFF
j_call: TRBJ1-1; clone_size: NA; d_call: NA; v_call: TRBV20-1; cdr3_nt: TGCAGTGCTAGCCTGCGGGGTGAAGCTTTCTTT; cdr3_aa: CSASLRGEAFF
j_call: TRBJ2-5; clone_size: once; d_call: TRBD2; v_call: TRBV7-9; cdr3_nt: TGTGCCTCGGTAGGCGGGAGCGAGACCCAGTACTTC; cdr3_aa: CASVGGSETQYF
j_call: TRBJ2-5; clone_size: NA; d_call: NA; v_call: TRBV5-5; cdr3_nt: TGTGCCAGCAGCTTCAACGGGCTTCGAGGGGAGACCCAGTACTTC; cdr3_aa: CASSFNGLRGETQYF
j_call: TRBJ1-1; clone_size: NA; d_call: NA; v_call: TRBV2; cdr3_nt: TGTGCCAGCAGTGAACGGTCCGCCTTAGCTTTCTTT; cdr3_aa: CASSERSALAFF